Below, one T cell receptor beta chain is given with its context. This entry comes from a study of blood T cell repertoires in COVID-19. The overall study: Acute-phase and convalescent COVID-19 samples originated in the United States, Italy and Spain. Nucleic acid was either cDNA or gDNA, and it came from T cells, B-cell-depleted T cells, or PBMCs.

Source study methods: Estimation of nucleated cell counts was performed using reference gene primer amplification. The method was immunoSEQ multiplex PCR; TCRdb's version includes in-frame clones alone and lacks a portion of them. That table gives V, J and clone size, and the DNA gave D and trimming. The sample has approximately 160,000 clones, approximately 78% seen once. The ends lost 4 bases at V and 1 base at J; junction bases unmatched: 11. The CDR3 has 17 amino acids. The germline CDR1 and CDR2 sequences are SGHRS and YFSETQ. The sequencing input was peripheral blood. The origin of this receptor is a human donor in a cohort sampled during active COVID-19. The chain carries TRBV5-1 and TRBJ1-3, with TRBD1 matching over 7 bases. CDR3 DNA: TGCGCCAGCAGCACCGGGACAGCGCGTCTATCTGGAAACACCATATATTTT. This encodes CASSTGTARLSGNTIYF.